This is a list of T cell receptor beta chains from one sample in a study of blood T cell repertoires in COVID-19. Generated by immunoSEQ multiplex PCR, the TCRdb table keeps only in-frame clones and is missing some. This table has about 300,000 clones, approximately 85% appearing once. Source material: PBMCs or T cells enriched from blood (not recorded which). These receptors were collected from a man aged 25 to 40 who had recovered from COVID-19. Each CDR3 is given without its conserved first and last residue. Fields, in order: J gene, D gene, V gene, CDR3 protein. The D gene is left open where the match is weak.

TRBJ2-7 | NA | TRBV19 | ASSGGYFGTYEQY
TRBJ1-1 | TRBD1 | TRBV20-1 | SASGSGGPEAF
TRBJ1-2 | NA | TRBV9 | ASSDNNYGYT
TRBJ1-3 | TRBD1 | TRBV7-8 | ASSSQPGQSSGNTIY
TRBJ1-1 | NA | TRBV6-5 | ASSYASGNTEAF
TRBJ2-7 | TRBD2 | TRBV6-5 | ASRKTSGAIYEQY
TRBJ2-3 | TRBD2 | TRBV6-5 | ASRSGGSTDTQY
TRBJ1-4 | NA | TRBV9 | ASSVVPGATNEKLF
TRBJ1-6 | TRBD1 | TRBV15 | ATSTGTVGSPLH
TRBJ2-7 | NA | TRBV5-5 | ASSFGRGAWEQY
TRBJ1-2 | TRBD1 | TRBV5-1 | ASRADFTGAWGYT
TRBJ2-7 | NA | TRBV18 | ASSPPGSGRVYEQY
TRBJ2-3 | NA | TRBV6-4 | ASSVDSSTDTQY
TRBJ1-4 | NA | TRBV9 | ASSVGGVATNEKLF
TRBJ2-3 | TRBD2 | TRBV30 | AWTIAGATDTQY
TRBJ2-3 | NA | TRBV7-6 | ASSLQGPITDTQY
TRBJ1-5 | TRBD1 | TRBV6-1 | ASSGAGTGDNQPQH
TRBJ2-1 | NA | TRBV21-1 | ASSKGLRQCYDNEQF
TRBJ1-2 | NA | TRBV7-2 | ASSTTPQGWGGYGYT
TRBJ2-2 | TRBD1 | TRBV4-1 | ASSQAPGQGRELF
TRBJ2-7 | NA | TRBV29-1 | SVGAPPRYEQY
TRBJ1-1 | NA | TRBV10-3 | AISSGNTEAF
TRBJ2-3 | NA | TRBV11-1 | ASSLVTHTDTQY
TRBJ2-1 | TRBD2 | TRBV23-1 | ASKQERGPRHYNEQF
TRBJ2-4 | TRBD2 | TRBV5-1 | ASSFYFGGGAPAKNIQY
TRBJ2-2 | TRBD2 | TRBV3-1/TRBV3-2 | ASSQDGGANTGELF
TRBJ1-6 | TRBD1 | TRBV5-4 | ASSLDRGSVSPLH
TRBJ2-7 | NA | TRBV14 | ASSSNTGTPLYEQY
TRBJ1-4 | NA | TRBV11-2 | ASSFRRGGRNEKLF
TRBJ1-1 | NA | TRBV2 | ASSEKGDTEAF
TRBJ1-4 | TRBD1 | TRBV6-5 | ASSYSRDRSEKLF
TRBJ1-1 | NA | TRBV7-8 | ASSLASEAF
TRBJ2-2 | TRBD2 | TRBV19 | ASATSGANTGELF
TRBJ2-2 | TRBD1 | TRBV6-1 | ASSAFPGQGAGELF
TRBJ2-2 | NA | TRBV6-5 | AVGGAGTGELF
TRBJ1-2 | NA | TRBV6-5 | ASSYLDYGYT
TRBJ1-6 | TRBD1 | TRBV7-6 | ASSPGTGRSPLH
TRBJ1-1 | NA | TRBV29-1 | SVTGRLYTEAF
TRBJ1-3 | NA | TRBV4-1 | ASSSSPGSFSGNTIY
TRBJ2-7 | NA | TRBV29-1 | SGTPTGPGGEQY
TRBJ1-2 | NA | TRBV20-1 | SATGASGYT
TRBJ1-1 | NA | TRBV7-2 | ASSLLAGATEAF
TRBJ1-2 | NA | TRBV7-2 | ASSLAGGGYGYT
TRBJ2-5 | TRBD2 | TRBV5-4 | ASSLASLAGASQY
TRBJ2-2 | NA | TRBV10-3 | AGGADTGELF
TRBJ2-5 | TRBD2 | TRBV5-1 | ASSPALTSGGRETQY
TRBJ2-7 | TRBD1 | TRBV18 | ASSATGLRGYEQY
TRBJ2-1 | NA | TRBV6-5 | ATTISLGGENEQF
TRBJ1-2 | NA | TRBV9 | ASSVGLGAGNGYT
TRBJ2-7 | TRBD2 | TRBV27 | ASSRLAGGPSEQY
TRBJ1-2 | TRBD1 | TRBV7-3 | ASSLGSGGAEGYT
TRBJ2-4 | NA | TRBV4-1 | ASSQEVTGYIQY
TRBJ2-1 | NA | TRBV7-8 | ASSLRPLVSYNEQF
TRBJ1-2 | NA | TRBV25-1 | ASSEGNSGDYGYT
TRBJ1-2 | NA | TRBV2 | ASSERSVDHYGYT
TRBJ1-2 | TRBD1 | TRBV27 | ASSSPGQWFGYT
TRBJ2-5 | TRBD1 | TRBV11-2 | ASSSGQGYQETQY
TRBJ2-7 | NA | TRBV3-1/TRBV3-2 | ASSPPWGGAPYEQY
TRBJ1-2 | NA | TRBV12-1 | ASSFGAGGFCGYT